What follows are 8 T cell receptor beta chains derived from one specimen sequenced in a study of metastatic and nonmetastatic thyroid tumors. TCRdb recomputed clones from the PCR reads via MiXCR. The profile covers 35,000 to 50,000 clones, with about a sixth appearing a single time and more than 9% taken by the ten largest. There were no patients who had received any treatment before thyroid surgery. Sample: tumor tissue. These receptors were collected from a female donor with papillary thyroid cancer or a benign thyroid nodule (not recorded which). Some clones in this sample may be carry-over from other donors' samples.

This clone was picked up a small number of times. One end of the junction varies from germline; a read error may be responsible. The chain links TRBV28 to TRBJ1-5; tentative D call: TRBD1 (6 bases). CDR1 MDHEN and CDR2 SYDVKM come from the germline V gene. CDR3 length: 14 amino acids. CDR3 DNA: TGTGCCAGCAGTCCGACAGGCCTAATTAAGCCCCATCATTTT. This sequence encodes CASSPTGLIKPHHF.

This clone was seen repeatedly, ten times or more. The genes are TRBV12-3 or TRBV12-4 and TRBJ2-7; 8 positions agree with TRBD1. This CDR3 is built from 15 residues. After removal of 3 bases from V and 3 bases from J, the junction contained 7 bases not matched to a gene. The CDR3 nucleotides are TGTGCCAGCAGTTTCTCCGGGACAGGTTTCTACGAGCAGTACTTC. This codes for CASSFSGTGFYEQYF.

This clone has at least ten counts. The chain links TRBV11-2 to TRBJ1-1; possible D gene TRBD1, 5 bases. Germline V gene lookup returns CDR1 SGHAT and CDR2 FQNNGV. The CDR3 is made up of 13 amino acids. V lost 1 base, J lost 6 bases, and 9 bases lay in between. The CDR3 spells CASSLGGTAEAFF. Here the CDR3 DNA reads TGTGCCAGCAGCTTAGGGGGCACCGCTGAAGCTTTCTTT.

The chain couples TRBV11-3 to TRBJ2-7; D uncertain. The CDR3 is 15 amino acids. Germline CDR1 and CDR2: SGHNT and YENEEA. V was pared by 5 bases and J by 6 bases, with 20 bases between. The CDR3 coding sequence is TGTGCCAGCAGCCCCGTCGGGCAGTTTTCGGGCGAGCAGTACTTC. Protein product: CASSPVGQFSGEQYF.

This clone was observed at least ten times. The chain uses TRBV29-1 and TRBJ2-5; TRBD2 agrees at 7 bases. J lost 4 bases, V lost 3 bases, and 5 bases had no gene match. There are 13 residues in the CDR3. Germline V gene data show CDR1 as SQVTM and CDR2 as ANQGSEA. The CDR3 region is CSVESVAGETQYF. The CDR3 region has the DNA TGCAGCGTTGAGAGCGTAGCGGGAGAGACCCAGTACTTC. The variable domain in full, completed from reference TRBV29-1 and TRBJ2-5, reads SAVISQKPSRDICQRGTSLTIQCQVDSQVTMMFWYRQQPGQSLTLIATANQGSEATYESGFVIDKFPISRPNLTFSTLTVSNMSPEDSSIYLCSVESVAGETQYFGPGTRLLVL.

This clone was recorded many times. V usage is TRBV2 and J usage is TRBJ2-2; tentatively, D is TRBD1 (5 bases). The CDR3 totals 15 residues. The germline V and J ends were trimmed by 6 bases and 1 base, with 12 bases remaining between them. The germline V gene has CDR1 SNHLY and CDR2 FYNNEI. The CDR3 loop reads CASSRTPENTGELFF. CDR3 in DNA: TGTGCCAGCAGCCGGACACCCGAGAACACCGGGGAGCTGTTTTTT. The variable domain in full, completed from reference TRBV2 and TRBJ2-2, reads EPEVTQTPSHQVTQMGQEVILRCVPISNHLYFYWYRQILGQKVEFLVSFYNNEISEKSEIFDDQFSVERPDGSNFTLKIRSTKLEDSAMYFCASSRTPENTGELFFGEGSRLTVL.

In this sample, this clone turned up many times. CDR3 sequence reads: CSVTGQGFFSEAFF. CDR3 nucleotides: TGCAGCGTCACCGGACAGGGATTCTTCTCTGAAGCTTTCTTT. This chain connects TRBV29-1 to TRBJ1-1; 8 bases align to TRBD1. V shed 6 bases and J 6 bases; nucleotides not matched to a gene: 12. CDR3 size: 14 residues. Germline CDR1 SQVTM, CDR2 ANQGSEA.

This clone was observed many times. The chain combines TRBV2 with TRBJ2-1; D is ambiguous. Between the trimmed V and J ends, which lost 0 bases and 0 bases, there was a span of 6 bases. The CDR3 totals 15 residues. Germline V CDR1 and CDR2: SNHLY, FYNNEI. CDR3: CASSEAGSSYNEQFF. Written as DNA, the CDR3 is TGTGCCAGCAGTGAAGCCGGTTCCTCCTACAATGAGCAGTTCTTC.